Below are 28 T cell receptor beta chains sequenced from a single sample in a study of blood T cell repertoires in COVID-19 (dated by TCRdb to the early 2020s). The library was prepared using the immunoSEQ multiplex PCR assay. The source is immuneACCESS, and TCRdb retained only in-frame sequences with V and J called. Part of the clones is not carried over; for the studies checked, unresolved V genes explain less than half of this, and the remainder is unexplained. This sample gives some 300,000 clones in total; approximately 88% of them show up just once. The ten largest clonotypes hold 6.9% of the sample. The sample consisted of peripheral blood. The receptors stem from a woman in her twenties or thirties who had recovered from COVID-19.

This chain uses TRBV6-2 or TRBV6-3 with TRBJ2-4; TRBD1 is a possible D gene (6 bases). Trimming shortened V by 4 bases and J by 0 bases, and 10 bases separated the two germline ends. From germline, CDR1 is MNHEY and CDR2 SVGEGT. The CDR3 sequence is 15 residues long. The CDR3 is CASSFTGIAKNIQYF. The DNA of the CDR3 is TGTGCCAGCAGTTTCACAGGGATAGCCAAAAACATTCAGTACTTC.

This clone has only one observation. The V and J genes are TRBV5-4 and TRBJ2-7; 8 bases align to TRBD1. The CDR3 consists of 13 residues. Germline trimming cut 0 bases from V and 5 bases from J; bases unmatched to any gene: 1. Germline CDR1 reads SGHNT; CDR2 reads YYREEE (reference sequence). The CDR3 here is CASSLDRGDEQYF. In DNA, the CDR3 is TGTGCCAGCAGCTTGGACAGGGGGGACGAGCAGTACTTC.

The chain joins TRBV5-4 to TRBJ2-7, with a possible D match to TRBD2 (6 bases). Germline V lookup: CDR1 SGHNT, CDR2 YYREEE (reference sequence). The CDR3 runs to 14 residues. V was cut by 0 bases and J by 0 bases, with 7 bases left in between. The CDR3 protein is CASSLGEDSYEQYF. The CDR3 nucleotides are TGTGCCAGCAGCTTGGGGGAGGACTCCTACGAGCAGTACTTC.

V and J are TRBV28 and TRBJ2-7; 7 bases are a match to TRBD1. Trimming removed 0 bases from V and 0 bases from J; junction bases left unmatched: 8. The CDR3 is made up of 17 amino acids. Germline CDR1 and CDR2: MDHEN and SYDVKM. The CDR3 DNA is TGTGCCAGCAGTTTATGGAGGACAGGATTGAGCTCCTACGAGCAGTACTTC. It translates to CASSLWRTGLSSYEQYF.

This clone was observed once. The rearrangement links TRBV29-1 to TRBJ1-2, with D uncertain. V was pared by 3 bases and J by 0 bases, with 11 bases between. This CDR3 has 14 amino acids. From germline, CDR1 is SQVTM and CDR2 ANQGSEA. The CDR3 sequence is CSVDFSGTNYGYTF. In DNA, the CDR3 is TGCAGCGTTGACTTCTCCGGGACTAACTATGGCTACACCTTC.

This clone was counted between two and nine times. The V and J genes are TRBV28 and TRBJ1-2, with TRBD1 as a possible D gene (5 bases). V was trimmed by 6 bases and J by 7 bases, leaving 15 bases between them. This CDR3 comprises 13 residues. Germline V gene sequence: CDR1 MDHEN, CDR2 SYDVKM. The DNA of the CDR3 is TGTGCCAGCAGACTACCTGGAGGGGTTGGCTACACCTTC. As protein: CASRLPGGVGYTF.

The CDR3 reads CASSLEGGRTEAFF. DNA for the CDR3: TGCGCCAGCAGCTTGGAAGGGGGTAGGACTGAAGCTTTCTTT. The rearrangement joins TRBV5-1 to TRBJ1-1; TRBD1 might be the D (6 bases). The CDR3 has 14 residues. The ends were cut back, 0 bases at V and 5 bases at J, with 11 bases in the middle. CDR1 is SGHRS, CDR2 YFSETQ, per germline. Using reference TRBV5-1 and TRBJ1-1 for the parts outside the CDR3, the full variable domain is KAGVTQTPRYLIKTRGQQVTLSCSPISGHRSVSWYQQTPGQGLQFLFEYFSETQRNKGNFPGRFSGRQFSNSRSEMNVSTLELGDSALYLCASSLEGGRTEAFFGQGTRLTVV.

The J gene is TRBJ2-5, the V gene TRBV7-3; 9 nucleotides match TRBD1. Trimming at V came to 5 bases and at J to 7 bases, leaving 5 bases not matched to a gene. CDR3 size: 13 residues. Germline CDR1 and CDR2: SGHTA and FQGTGA. The CDR3 spells CASSLQGAGTQYF. The CDR3 DNA follows: TGTGCCAGCAGCCTACAGGGGGCTGGGACCCAGTACTTC.

The chain employs TRBV28 and TRBJ1-1; D unclear. V was clipped by 6 bases and J by 7 bases, with 12 bases between them. Per germline, CDR1 MDHEN and CDR2 SYDVKM. The CDR3 spans 12 residues. CDR3 DNA sequence: TGTGCCAGCAGGTTGACTGCCCGTGAAGCTTTCTTT. It encodes CASRLTAREAFF.

The chain employs TRBV4-2 and TRBJ1-1; no clear D gene. Germline values: CDR1 LGHNA, CDR2 YNFKEQ. The CDR3 extends over 15 amino acids. V was cut by 0 bases and J by 0 bases, with 8 bases left in between. In nucleotides, the CDR3 is TGTGCCAGCAGCCAAGACAGACACATGAACACTGAAGCTTTCTTT. It translates to CASSQDRHMNTEAFF.

CDR3 residues: CASSPTGGDSPLHF. The DNA for the CDR3 is TGTGCCAGCAGCCCCACAGGGGGCGATTCACCCCTCCACTTT. V and J are TRBV5-6 and TRBJ1-6; 9 nucleotides match TRBD1. The V segment lost 4 bases and the J segment 8 bases; nucleotides outside the gene matches: 4. In germline, CDR1 is SGHDT, CDR2 YYEEEE. The CDR3 spans 14 residues.

V and J are TRBV2 and TRBJ2-7; TRBD2 matches at 10 bases. J gave up 9 bases and V 6 bases, and 5 bases lay outside the gene matches. The CDR3 totals 12 residues. Germline assignment: CDR1 SNHLY and CDR2 FYNNEI. The CDR3 loop reads CASRVLAGMQYF. In DNA, the CDR3 is TGTGCCAGCAGGGTACTAGCGGGGATGCAGTACTTC.

The chain carries TRBV2 and TRBJ2-5, with a possible D match to TRBD2 (6 bases). Germline loops: CDR1 SNHLY, CDR2 FYNNEI. This CDR3 is built from 12 residues. V lost 2 bases to trimming and J lost 5 bases, with 6 bases between them. CDR3 sequence: CASSERGETQYF. The DNA for the CDR3 is TGTGCCAGCAGTGAACGGGGGGAGACCCAGTACTTC.

The gene calls are TRBV12-2 and TRBJ2-3; the listed D gene, TRBD1, was not tested against the DNA. TRBV12-2 is listed as a pseudogene. The CDR3 is 17 amino acids. The CDR3 here is CASRAPQGAVTTDTQYF. In DNA, the CDR3 is TGTGCAAGTCGCGCACCACAGGGGGCGGTTACGACAGATACGCAGTATTTT.

The J gene is TRBJ1-2, the V gene TRBV7-9; no definite D call. Germline loops: CDR1 SEHNR, CDR2 FQNEAQ (reference sequence). There are 18 residues in the CDR3. V dropped 0 bases and J dropped 1 base, with 18 bases sitting between them. The CDR3 loop reads CASSLAYQAPLNNYGYTF. CDR3 DNA sequence: TGTGCCAGCAGCTTAGCATACCAGGCTCCGTTGAATAACTATGGCTACACCTTC.

The CDR3 DNA follows: TGTGCCAGCAGCTTAAAAGGGGGGGCCTATGGCTACACCTTC. It yields the protein CASSLKGGAYGYTF. This chain links TRBV7-9 with TRBJ1-2, with a tentative D call TRBD1 (6 bases). The germline V and J ends were trimmed by 2 bases and 4 bases, with 11 bases remaining between them. This CDR3 spans 14 amino acids. CDR1 and CDR2 (germline): SEHNR, FQNEAQ (reference sequence). Complete variable domain (other parts from reference TRBV7-9 and TRBJ1-2): DTGVSQNPRHKITKRGQNVTFRCDPISEHNRLYWYRQTLGQGPEFLTYFQNEAQLEKSRLLSDRFSAERPKGSFSTLEIQRTEQGDSAMYLCASSLKGGAYGYTFGSGTRLTVV.

This clone has just one count. The V and J genes are TRBV30 and TRBJ1-1; the D is unclear. CDR3 size: 13 residues. Deletions cut 2 bases from V and 2 bases from J, with 9 bases between. Germline CDR1 GTSNPN, CDR2 SVGIG (reference sequence). The DNA for the CDR3 is TGTGCCTGGAGTATGAGCCGTAACACTGAAGCTTTCTTT. This gives the protein CAWSMSRNTEAFF.

In DNA form, the CDR3 reads TGTGCCAGTAGTATCTCAGGGGGCCGGTTGAACACTGAAGCTTTCTTT. Translation gives CASSISGGRLNTEAFF. V usage is TRBV19 and J usage is TRBJ1-1; 8 bases match TRBD1. V lost 3 bases and J lost 0; bases outside the gene matches: 6. The CDR3 covers 16 residues. The germline V gene encodes CDR1 LNHDA and CDR2 SQIVND (reference sequence).

This chain uses TRBV28 with TRBJ1-4; 9 bases line up with TRBD1. There are 15 residues in the CDR3. J gave up 8 bases and V 6 bases, and 10 bases lay outside the gene matches. Germline assignment: CDR1 MDHEN and CDR2 SYDVKM. CDR3: CASSPQGTGREKLFF. The CDR3 nucleotides read TGTGCCAGCAGCCCCCAAGGGACAGGGCGGGAAAAACTGTTTTTT.

This clone was seen more than once but under ten times. This chain uses TRBV6-2 or TRBV6-3 with TRBJ2-7; 7 positions match TRBD1. The CDR3 totals 15 residues. V trimming: 2 bases; J trimming: 0 bases; junction bases outside the gene matches: 4. CDR1 and CDR2 (germline): MNHEY, SVGEGT. The CDR3 sequence is CASSYGTASSYEQYF. The CDR3 region has the DNA TGTGCCAGCAGTTACGGGACAGCTAGCTCCTACGAGCAGTACTTC.

The chain employs TRBV7-2 and TRBJ2-5; D is perhaps TRBD1 (5 bases). V gave up 2 bases and J gave up 5 bases, with 12 bases separating them. The CDR3 length is 14 residues. Germline assignment: CDR1 SGHTA and CDR2 FQGNSA. CDR3 bases: TGTGCCAGCAGCTTATCCCAGGGTGCGGAGACCCAGTACTTC. Translating gives CASSLSQGAETQYF.

J is TRBJ2-1 and V is TRBV25-1; TRBD1 might be the D (5 bases). CDR3 size: 14 residues. The germline V and J ends were trimmed by 2 bases and 6 bases, with 11 bases remaining between them. The germline V gene encodes CDR1 MGHDK and CDR2 SYGVNS. This CDR3 reads CASSEGQGSNEQFF. Here the CDR3 DNA reads TGTGCCAGCAGTGAAGGTCAGGGAAGCAATGAGCAGTTCTTC.

V usage is TRBV30 and J usage is TRBJ1-5; the D gene is possibly TRBD1 (5 bases). The CDR3 sequence is 14 residues long. V was cut by 6 bases and J by 3 bases, with 15 bases left in between. The germline gives CDR1 GTSNPN, CDR2 SVGIG (reference sequence). Here the CDR3 reads CACPGLSPNQPQHF. CDR3 DNA sequence: TGTGCCTGCCCGGGACTCTCCCCCAATCAGCCCCAGCATTTT.

This chain joins TRBV5-4 and TRBJ2-1, with 7 bases identical to TRBD1. This CDR3 region has 16 residues. CDR1 SGHNT and CDR2 YYREEE come from the germline V gene (reference sequence). J lost 2 bases, V lost 4 bases, and 9 bases had no gene match. CDR3 loop: CASSPGQTDPYNEQFF. DNA of the CDR3: TGTGCCAGCAGCCCGGGACAGACAGACCCCTACAATGAGCAGTTCTTC. The full variable domain, in which reference TRBV5-4 and TRBJ2-1 provide the parts outside the CDR3, is ETGVTQSPTHLIKTRGQQVTLRCSSQSGHNTVSWYQQALGQGPQFIFQYYREEENGRGNFPPRFSGLQFPNYSSELNVNALELDDSALYLCASSPGQTDPYNEQFFGPGTRLTVL.

CDR3 nucleotide sequence: TGTGCCAGCAGCTCCCTCGCGGGGACGGATACGCAGTATTTT. Translation: CASSSLAGTDTQYF. The rearrangement links TRBV7-2 to TRBJ2-3; possibly TRBD2 for D (6 bases). The V end was cut by 4 bases, the J end by 6 bases, with 14 bases between. Germline V gene sequence: CDR1 SGHTA, CDR2 FQGNSA. The CDR3 contains 14 residues. Full variable domain (remainder filled in from reference TRBV7-2 and TRBJ2-3): GAGVSQSPSNKVTEKGKDVELRCDPISGHTALYWYRQSLGQGLEFLIYFQGNSAPDKSGLPSDRFSAERTGGSVSTLTIQRTQQEDSAVYLCASSSLAGTDTQYFGPGTRLTVL.

The chain uses TRBV6-6 and TRBJ1-4; D possibly corresponds to TRBD1 (5 bases). Trimming removed 6 bases from V and 0 bases from J, with 11 bases in between. Germline V gene lookup returns CDR1 MNHNY and CDR2 SVGAGI (reference sequence). The CDR3 consists of 15 residues. Here the CDR3 DNA reads TGTGCCAGCAGGATGGGAGGGGCAACTAATGAAAAACTGTTTTTT. The encoded protein is CASRMGGATNEKLFF.

The chain has TRBV9 and TRBJ1-4, with D perhaps TRBD1 (6 bases). The V gene lost 4 bases and the J gene lost 7 bases, with 17 bases spanning the gap. The CDR3 is 15 amino acids. Germline CDR1 reads SGDLS; CDR2 reads YYNGEE. This CDR3 is CASSPTPGDGEKLFF. The CDR3 region has the DNA TGTGCCAGCAGCCCCACGCCAGGGGACGGTGAAAAACTGTTTTTT.

J is TRBJ1-5 and V is TRBV19, with TRBD1 as a possible D gene (6 bases). V was shortened by 5 bases and J by 2 bases, with 10 bases between the two germline ends. The CDR3 is made up of 14 amino acids. Germline V gives CDR1 LNHDA, CDR2 SQIVND (reference sequence). The CDR3 protein is CASSLAGGNQPQHF. DNA of the CDR3: TGTGCCAGTAGTCTCGCAGGGGGCAATCAGCCCCAGCATTTT.